A single sample is the source of the 31 T cell receptor beta chains below, sequenced in a study of blood T cell dynamics during melanoma immunotherapy. Regarding time point: pre-treatment baseline. Generated by immunoSEQ multiplex PCR, the TCRdb table keeps only in-frame clones and is missing some. The sample contains about 10,000 clones, about 88% of which appear only once. The sample here was blood, taken from a patient treated with checkpoint blockade. The receptors here all came from a human donor with melanoma.

The chain couples TRBV9 to TRBJ1-6; D is unresolved. Germline CDR1 is SGDLS and CDR2 is YYNGEE. Deletions cut 0 bases from V and 10 bases from J, with 5 bases between. The CDR3 is made up of 12 amino acids. Here the CDR3 reads CASSVVGSPLHF. DNA for the CDR3: TGTGCCAGCAGCGTAGTTGGATCACCCCTCCACTTT.

The chain carries TRBV5-6 and TRBJ2-7; possibly TRBD2 for D (5 bases). The CDR3 has 16 amino acids. Deletions cut 0 bases from V and 3 bases from J, with 16 bases between. Germline CDR1 SGHDT, CDR2 YYEEEE. The CDR3 region has the DNA TGTGCCAGCAGCTTGGCTATGAGGACTGGAGGCTACGAGCAGTACTTC. As protein: CASSLAMRTGGYEQYF.

This chain connects TRBV7-9 to TRBJ2-7, with D possibly TRBD2 on 5 matching bases. V lost 1 base to trimming and J lost 1 base, with 14 bases between them. The CDR3 totals 16 residues. CDR1 is SEHNR and CDR2 is FQNEAQ in the germline V gene (reference sequence). The CDR3 sequence is CASSLVSVTGSYEQYF. DNA of the CDR3: TGTGCCAGCAGCTTAGTTAGCGTGACTGGATCCTACGAGCAGTACTTC.

A remark on this clone: A junction end diverges from the germline sequence, so it may reflect a read error. This rearrangement joins TRBV7-7 to TRBJ2-2; D unclear. The germline gives CDR1 SSHAT, CDR2 FNYEAQ (reference sequence). The CDR3 totals 13 residues. The CDR3 spells CASSERPTGELFF. CDR3 bases: TGTGCTAGCAGCGAAAGGCCCACCGGGGAGCTGTTTTTT.

The chain carries TRBV28 and TRBJ1-4; D remains unclear. With 7 bases removed from V and 4 bases from J, the gap between germline ends came to 16 bases. CDR1 and CDR2 from the germline V gene are MDHEN and SYDVKM. There are 15 residues in the CDR3. CDR3 coding DNA: TGTGCCAGCACCAGTACCGCTCCATTTAATGAAAAACTGTTTTTT. Residues: CASTSTAPFNEKLFF.

By share of the sample, this clone is medium-sized. The chain couples TRBV7-8 to TRBJ1-5, with D possibly TRBD1 on 6 matching bases. CDR3 length: 16 amino acids. The germline gives CDR1 SGHVS, CDR2 FQNEAQ. Deletions cut 5 bases from V and 4 bases from J, with 18 bases between. This chain's CDR3 is CASSPPRQGTNQPQHF. CDR3 DNA sequence: TGTGCCAGCAGCCCCCCGAGGCAGGGGACGAATCAGCCCCAGCATTTT.

This chain uses TRBV27 with TRBJ2-7, with 9 bases aligning to TRBD1. There are 15 residues in the CDR3. Germline V lookup: CDR1 MNHEY, CDR2 SMNVEV (reference sequence). Unmatched junction bases numbered 7, after V lost 4 bases and J lost 3 bases. Here the CDR3 DNA reads TGTGCCAGCAGTTCTGGGACAGGGCCCAACTACGAGCAGTACTTC. Amino acids: CASSSGTGPNYEQYF.

This sequence joins TRBV19 and TRBJ2-5; 11 bases match TRBD2. Trimming at V came to 6 bases and at J to 2 bases, leaving 8 bases not matched to a gene. The germline V gene has CDR1 LNHDA and CDR2 SQIVND (reference sequence). The CDR3 has 16 amino acids. CDR3 amino acids: CASRGRLAGNQETQYF. The CDR3 DNA reads TGTGCCAGTAGAGGCAGACTAGCGGGAAATCAAGAGACCCAGTACTTC. Drawing the rest from reference TRBV19 and TRBJ2-5, the complete variable domain is DGGITQSPKYLFRKEGQNVTLSCEQNLNHDAMYWYRQDPGQGLRLIYYSQIVNDFQKGDIAEGYSVSREKKESFPLTVTSAQKNPTAFYLCASRGRLAGNQETQYFGPGTRLLVL.

This chain connects TRBV2 to TRBJ2-7; D is possibly TRBD2 (6 bases). This CDR3 has 13 amino acids. Germline CDR1 SNHLY, CDR2 FYNNEI. With 4 bases removed from V and 2 bases from J, the gap between germline ends came to 9 bases. The CDR3 loop reads CASSVREAYEQYF. The DNA for the CDR3 is TGTGCCAGCAGTGTGCGGGAAGCCTACGAGCAGTACTTC.

V and J are TRBV9 and TRBJ1-1; a possible D gene is TRBD1 (5 bases). This CDR3 region has 15 residues. V lost 0 bases and J lost 2, with 11 bases in between. CDR1 SGDLS and CDR2 YYNGEE come from the germline V gene. In DNA, the CDR3 is TGTGCCAGCAGCGTAGTCGCGGGGGGAAACACTGAAGCTTTCTTT. Translated, it gives CASSVVAGGNTEAFF.

The chain is built from TRBV2 and TRBJ2-1; no clear D. CDR1 and CDR2 from the germline V gene are SNHLY and FYNNEI. V lost 1 base and J 0 bases, leaving 10 bases between the germline ends. The CDR3 has 16 amino acids. The CDR3 loop reads CASSEEGGSSYNEQFF. CDR3 bases: TGTGCCAGCAGTGAAGAGGGCGGCAGCTCCTACAATGAGCAGTTCTTC.

The chain carries TRBV28 and TRBJ1-5; D is uncertain. CDR3 length equals 15 residues. Per germline, CDR1 MDHEN and CDR2 SYDVKM. Trimming cost V 3 bases and J 0 bases, with 9 bases left between them. This CDR3 reads CASSFVGISNQPQHF. The CDR3 region has the DNA TGTGCCAGCAGTTTCGTGGGGATTAGCAATCAGCCCCAGCATTTT.

J is TRBJ2-6 and V is TRBV7-3; D gene ambiguous. The CDR3 sequence is 15 residues long. Per germline, CDR1 SGHTA and CDR2 FQGTGA. The V and J ends lost 8 bases and 2 bases respectively, with 13 bases between them. CDR3 amino acids: CASAGASTGANVLTF. The CDR3 region has the DNA TGTGCCAGCGCCGGCGCCAGTACTGGGGCCAACGTCCTGACTTTC.

V is TRBV7-2 and J is TRBJ1-6, with D maybe TRBD1 (5 bases). The germline gives CDR1 SGHTA, CDR2 FQGNSA. The CDR3 covers 15 residues. V lost 5 bases and J 7 bases, leaving 15 bases between the germline ends. The CDR3 bases are TGTGCCAGCAGCCCGAGGGGACGGGGCAATTCACCCCTCCACTTT. Amino acid sequence: CASSPRGRGNSPLHF.

The chain carries TRBV10-3 and TRBJ1-1; 11 positions match TRBD1. In germline, CDR1 is ENHRY, CDR2 SYGVKD. V gave up 6 bases and J gave up 4 bases; unmatched junction bases: 4. CDR3 size: 14 residues. The CDR3 region has the DNA TGTGCCATCAGGCGGGGACAGGGGGTCACTGAAGCTTTCTTT. It codes for CAIRRGQGVTEAFF.

This clone was detected once. The chain combines TRBV6-1 with TRBJ2-5; D may be TRBD1 or TRBD2 (5 bases each). Germline CDR1 is MNHNS and CDR2 is SASEGT. Trimming removed 1 base at V and 6 bases at J, with 12 bases between. This CDR3 contains 14 residues. The CDR3 loop reads CASSEVDGGQTQYF. CDR3 in DNA: TGTGCCAGCAGTGAAGTAGATGGGGGTCAGACCCAGTACTTC.

The rearrangement uses TRBV5-4 and TRBJ2-2, with D perhaps given as TRBD1 or TRBD2 (5 bases each). Germline V gene lookup returns CDR1 SGHNT and CDR2 YYREEE (reference sequence). V was trimmed by 5 bases and J by 6 bases, leaving 11 bases between them. The CDR3 contains 13 residues. The CDR3 nucleotides read TGTGCCAGCAGTTTCCGGGGCGCCGGGGAGCTGTTTTTT. Translation gives CASSFRGAGELFF.

This clone appeared once. The chain joins TRBV27 to TRBJ1-6; no clear D gene. CDR1 is MNHEY and CDR2 is SMNVEV in the germline V gene (reference sequence). V lost 3 bases to trimming and J lost 7 bases, with 13 bases between them. The CDR3 runs to 15 residues. The CDR3 DNA follows: TGTGCCAGCAGTTTCTATGGCGGAATCAATTCACCCCTCCACTTT. Translated: CASSFYGGINSPLHF.

The chain combines TRBV4-2 with TRBJ1-3; D is unclear. CDR1 is LGHNA and CDR2 is YNFKEQ in the germline V gene. V was clipped by 0 bases and J by 0 bases, with 9 bases between them. The CDR3 spans 16 residues. Here the CDR3 reads CASSQDRHSSGNTIYF. CDR3 nucleotides: TGTGCCAGCAGCCAAGATCGACACAGCTCTGGAAACACCATATATTTT.

The chain combines TRBV6-1 with TRBJ1-2, with D maybe TRBD1 (6 bases). Trimming stripped 10 bases from V and 4 bases from J, with 19 bases between. The CDR3 contains 14 residues. The V gene's germline CDR1 is MNHNS and CDR2 SASEGT. The chain's CDR3 is CATQRGAARYGYTF. The CDR3 DNA reads as TGTGCCACCCAGAGGGGGGCAGCCCGCTATGGCTACACCTTC.

The rearrangement uses TRBV6-5 and TRBJ1-1; TRBD1 aligns across 7 bases. Germline values: CDR1 MNHEY, CDR2 SVGAGI. V lost 5 bases to trimming and J lost 5 bases; unmatched junction nucleotides: 8. CDR3 length equals 14 residues. The CDR3 coding sequence is TGTGCCAGCAGTATCACAGGGGAAAGAACTGAAGCTTTCTTT. This gives the protein CASSITGERTEAFF.

The V call is TRBV6-5, the J call TRBJ1-2; 7 bases are shared with TRBD1. The germline V gene encodes CDR1 MNHEY and CDR2 SVGAGI. The CDR3 sequence is 14 residues long. The ends lost 4 bases at V and 5 bases at J; junction bases unmatched: 7. The CDR3 here is CASSFSGQPYGYTF. CDR3 nucleotide sequence: TGTGCCAGCAGTTTTTCGGGACAGCCTTATGGCTACACCTTC.

The V call is TRBV5-1, the J call TRBJ1-6; D gene ambiguous. V lost 0 bases and J lost 5, with 12 bases in between. The CDR3 covers 16 residues. Per germline, CDR1 SGHRS and CDR2 YFSETQ. This CDR3 is CASSLGVFQDNSPLHF. CDR3 bases: TGCGCCAGCAGCTTGGGGGTATTCCAAGATAATTCACCCCTCCACTTT.

CDR3 protein: CASSSRGEKLFF. DNA for the CDR3: TGTGCCAGCAGTTCGAGGGGGGAAAAACTGTTTTTT. The chain joins TRBV27 to TRBJ1-4, with D tentatively TRBD1 (6 bases). Germline lookup yields CDR1 MNHEY and CDR2 SMNVEV (reference sequence). The V and J ends lost 4 bases and 8 bases respectively, with 8 bases between them. This CDR3 contains 12 residues.

This clone was detected once. The chain links TRBV9 to TRBJ1-1, with D uncertain. The CDR3 consists of 16 residues. Between the trimmed V and J ends, which lost 3 bases and 1 base, there was a span of 16 bases. Looked up from germline, CDR1 is SGDLS and CDR2 is YYNGEE. CDR3 DNA: TGTGCCAGCAGCGCCCTCTTCGGGCAGAAGAACACTGAAGCTTTCTTT. Its protein product is CASSALFGQKNTEAFF.

The CDR3 protein is CASSLTGDRPQHF. The DNA of the CDR3 is TGTGCCAGCAGCCTTACAGGAGACCGGCCCCAGCATTTT. The gene calls are TRBV28 and TRBJ1-5, with D perhaps TRBD1 (5 bases). The germline V and J ends were trimmed by 6 bases and 9 bases, with 15 bases remaining between them. The V gene's germline CDR1 is MDHEN and CDR2 SYDVKM. The CDR3 is 13 amino acids.

This clone was seen once. The chain uses TRBV28 and TRBJ2-1, with D perhaps given as TRBD1 or TRBD2 (6 bases each). V was cut by 3 bases and J by 5 bases, with 11 bases left in between. This CDR3 comprises 14 residues. Germline-derived CDR1 and CDR2 are MDHEN and SYDVKM. The CDR3 sequence: CASSLGGADNEQFF. The CDR3 DNA is TGTGCCAGCAGTTTGGGGGGCGCTGACAATGAGCAGTTCTTC.

This chain connects TRBV6-5 to TRBJ1-2; 12 bases line up with TRBD1. J was trimmed by 14 bases and V by 2 bases; bases with no gene match: 6. This CDR3 is 13 amino acids long. The germline CDR1 and CDR2 sequences are MNHEY and SVGAGI. CDR3 in DNA: TGTGCCAGCAGTTACGGGACAGGGGGCCGCGAGACCTTC. Translating it yields CASSYGTGGRETF.

This sequence joins TRBV5-1 and TRBJ1-2; perhaps TRBD1 as D (6 bases). In germline, CDR1 is SGHRS, CDR2 YFSETQ. V lost 4 bases and J lost 14, with 21 bases in between. CDR3 length: 13 amino acids. DNA of the CDR3: TGCGCCAGCAGCCTGGGGGCGGACAGTGCGAGGACCTTC. Its translation is CASSLGADSARTF.

The J gene is TRBJ1-2, the V gene TRBV5-1, with D perhaps TRBD1 (6 bases). The CDR3 is made up of 14 amino acids. The germline V gene has CDR1 SGHRS and CDR2 YFSETQ. Trimming took off 0 bases at V and 4 bases at J, with 10 bases between the two ends. This chain's CDR3 is CASSLAGGSYGYTF. The DNA of the CDR3 is TGCGCCAGCAGCTTGGCCGGGGGCAGCTATGGCTACACCTTC.

The V and J genes are TRBV18 and TRBJ1-1; D is ambiguous. Germline V CDR1 and CDR2: KGHSH, LQKENI. The CDR3 runs to 14 residues. V was cut by 1 base and J by 2 bases, with 8 bases left in between. The CDR3 loop reads CASSPLPGNTEAFF. For the CDR3, the DNA is TGTGCCAGCTCACCACTTCCGGGAAACACTGAAGCTTTCTTT.